This TCR beta chain was observed in a study of T cells in women clearing cervical HPV infection. Study background: Cases' blood sampling followed lesion detection by median roughly 160 days (90 to 200).

The CDR3 runs to 14 residues. Germline CDR1 reads SQVTM; CDR2 reads ANQGSEA. The V end lost 7 bases, the J end lost 0 bases, and 10 bases lay between the germline ends. Sequencing used immunoSEQ multiplex PCR; TCRdb keeps in-frame clones, though not all of them. The table gives 40,000 or so clones; the top ten clones make up around 5.5% of it. A remark on this clone: Antigen: not known. Read coverage stops 3 residues before the CDR3 terminus; the germline J gene supplies the remainder.

Findings of the study overall: Combining TCR richness with V gene abundances gave roughly 0.84 AUC.

The rearrangement links TRBV29-1 to TRBJ2-6; D perhaps matches TRBD1 (6 bases). This receptor was identified in a woman between 18 and 70 years old with a cervical HPV16 infection that either progressed to CIN3+ or cleared (not recorded which). Input material: blood buffy coat. CDR3 DNA, as far as it was read: TGCAGCGAACCAGGGGACTCTGGGGCCAACGTC. Amino acid sequence: CSEPGDSGANV. The entire CDR3 protein is CSEPGDSGANVLTF. The variable domain in full, completed from reference TRBV29-1 and TRBJ2-6, reads SAVISQKPSRDICQRGTSLTIQCQVDSQVTMMFWYRQQPGQSLTLIATANQGSEATYESGFVIDKFPISRPNLTFSTLTVSNMSPEDSSIYLCSEPGDSGANVLTFGAGSRLTVL.